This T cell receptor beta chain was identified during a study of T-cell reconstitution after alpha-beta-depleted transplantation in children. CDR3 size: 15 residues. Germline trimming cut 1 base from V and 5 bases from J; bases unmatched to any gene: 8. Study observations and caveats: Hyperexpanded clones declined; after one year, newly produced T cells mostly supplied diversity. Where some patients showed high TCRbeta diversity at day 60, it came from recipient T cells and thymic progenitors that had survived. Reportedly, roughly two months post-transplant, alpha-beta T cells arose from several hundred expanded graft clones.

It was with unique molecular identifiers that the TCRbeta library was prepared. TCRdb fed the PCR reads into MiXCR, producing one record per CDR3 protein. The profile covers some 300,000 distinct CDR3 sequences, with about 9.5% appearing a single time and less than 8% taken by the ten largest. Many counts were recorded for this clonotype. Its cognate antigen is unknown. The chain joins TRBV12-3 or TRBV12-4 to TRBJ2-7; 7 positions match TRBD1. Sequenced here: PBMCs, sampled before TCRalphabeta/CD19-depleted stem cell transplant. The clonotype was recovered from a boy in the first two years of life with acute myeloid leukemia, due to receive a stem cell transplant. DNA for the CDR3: TGTGCCAGCAGTTTAGATAGACAGGGCGCAAACGAGCAGTACTTC. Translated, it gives CASSLDRQGANEQYF.